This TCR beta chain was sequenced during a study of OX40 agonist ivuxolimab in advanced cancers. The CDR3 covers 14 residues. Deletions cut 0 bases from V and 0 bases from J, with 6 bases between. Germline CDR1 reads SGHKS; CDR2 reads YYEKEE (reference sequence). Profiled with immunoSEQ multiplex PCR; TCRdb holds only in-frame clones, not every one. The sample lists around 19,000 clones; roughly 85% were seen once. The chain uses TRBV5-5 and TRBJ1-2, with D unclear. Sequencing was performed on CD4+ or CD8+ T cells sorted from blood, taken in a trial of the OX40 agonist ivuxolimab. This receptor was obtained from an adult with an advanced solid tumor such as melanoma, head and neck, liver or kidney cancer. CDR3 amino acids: CASSLGAANYGYTF. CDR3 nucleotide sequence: TGTGCCAGCAGCTTGGGAGCAGCTAACTATGGCTACACCTTC. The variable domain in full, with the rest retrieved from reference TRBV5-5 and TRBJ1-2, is DAGVTQSPTHLIKTRGQQVTLRCSPISGHKSVSWYQQVLGQGPQFIFQYYEKEERGRGNFPDRFSARQFPNYSSELNVNALLLGDSALYLCASSLGAANYGYTFGSGTRLTVV.